The next 11 T cell receptor beta chains were all read from a single sample in a study of cytomegalovirus exposure and HLA in healthy donors. Both 60 Vbeta primers and 13 Jbeta primers went into the PCR. Assay used: immunoSEQ multiplex PCR; TCRdb lists only in-frame clones, some missing. The sample has 95,000 to 150,000 clones, about 74% seen once; the top ten hold 3.4%. The sequencing sample was made of PBMCs. All receptors derive from a young man in good health and CMV-seronegative.

The chain joins TRBV7-7 to TRBJ1-4; the D gene is possibly TRBD1 (5 bases). The CDR3 is 12 amino acids. Germline values: CDR1 SSHAT, CDR2 FNYEAQ (reference sequence). V was trimmed by 6 bases and J by 6 bases, leaving 8 bases between them. The CDR3 DNA reads TGTGCCAGCAGGGGGGGAGATGAAAAACTGTTTTTT. Translated, it gives CASRGGDEKLFF.

This chain connects TRBV19 to TRBJ2-7; 8 bases match TRBD2. Germline CDR1 and CDR2: LNHDA and SQIVND (reference sequence). This CDR3 has 17 residues. V lost 4 bases, J lost 3 bases, and 14 bases stayed unmatched. The CDR3 bases are TGTGCCAGTAGTAGGGGGGCCCTAGCGGGTGAACACTACGAGCAGTACTTC. It translates to CASSRGALAGEHYEQYF.

This chain joins TRBV6-5 and TRBJ1-1; D is uncertain. Germline CDR1 reads MNHEY; CDR2 reads SVGAGI. The CDR3 spans 11 residues. Trimming removed 11 bases from V and 3 bases from J, with 10 bases in between. The CDR3 sequence is CALYLYTEAFF. Written as DNA, the CDR3 is TGTGCCTTGTATTTGTACACTGAAGCTTTCTTT.

This clone was seen more than once but under ten times. The chain carries TRBV18 and TRBJ2-2, with unresolved D. This CDR3 has 17 residues. V lost 1 base, J lost 6 bases, and 18 bases lay in between. Germline-derived CDR1 and CDR2 are KGHSH and LQKENI. In nucleotides, the CDR3 is TGTGCCAGCTCACCACGATTGCACAGTTCTCGGTCCGGGGAGCTGTTTTTT. Amino acid sequence: CASSPRLHSSRSGELFF.

This rearrangement joins TRBV10-3 to TRBJ1-2; a weak D match, TRBD1 (6 bases). Germline V gene lookup returns CDR1 ENHRY and CDR2 SYGVKD. Between the trimmed V and J ends, which lost 6 bases and 0 bases, there was a span of 23 bases. This CDR3 has 18 residues. The CDR3 coding sequence is TGTGCCATCAGAACTAGTACAGGGACGCTACATCCTAACTATGGCTACACCTTC. The encoded protein is CAIRTSTGTLHPNYGYTF.

This clone came up a few times. The chain links TRBV13 to TRBJ1-1, with 7 positions matching TRBD1. V lost 6 bases and J lost 0; bases outside the gene matches: 4. This CDR3 region has 14 residues. Germline assignment: CDR1 PRHDT and CDR2 FYEKMQ (reference sequence). CDR3 coding DNA: TGTGCCAGCAGATTGACAGGGTTGAACACTGAAGCTTTCTTT. Translating it yields CASRLTGLNTEAFF. Full variable domain (remainder filled in from reference TRBV13 and TRBJ1-1): AAGVIQSPRHLIKEKRETATLKCYPIPRHDTVYWYQQGPGQDPQFLISFYEKMQSDKGSIPDRFSAQQFSDYHSELNMSSLELGDSALYFCASRLTGLNTEAFFGQGTRLTVV.

The chain couples TRBV5-1 to TRBJ2-5; possibly TRBD1 for D (6 bases). CDR3 length equals 13 residues. Trimming took 5 bases from V and 1 from J, leaving 9 bases between them. Germline V gives CDR1 SGHRS, CDR2 YFSETQ. The CDR3 sequence is CASRGGIQETQYF. CDR3 bases: TGCGCCAGCAGAGGGGGTATCCAAGAGACCCAGTACTTC.

V gene TRBV19 combines with J gene TRBJ1-5; 8 nucleotides align to TRBD1. Germline V gene lookup returns CDR1 LNHDA and CDR2 SQIVND (reference sequence). J lost 7 bases, V lost 3 bases, and 8 bases had no gene match. CDR3 length: 15 amino acids. Here the CDR3 reads CASSISQGVGQPQHF. The CDR3 coding sequence is TGTGCCAGTAGTATTTCACAGGGGGTGGGCCAGCCCCAGCATTTT.

The sample holds a few counts of this clone. V usage is TRBV27 and J usage is TRBJ1-1; no firm D call. The CDR3 has 14 amino acids. V was shortened by 4 bases and J by 1 base, with 10 bases between the two germline ends. CDR1 is MNHEY, CDR2 SMNVEV, per germline (reference sequence). CDR3 loop: CASSSQHENTEAFF. Written as DNA, the CDR3 is TGTGCCAGCAGTTCCCAACACGAGAACACTGAAGCTTTCTTT.

The chain links TRBV11-2 to TRBJ1-1, with TRBD1 as a possible D gene (5 bases). Germline CDR1 reads SGHAT; CDR2 reads FQNNGV. This CDR3 has 14 amino acids. With 5 bases removed from V and 8 bases from J, the gap between germline ends came to 18 bases. As DNA, the CDR3 is TGTGCCAGCAGCCTATGGGAGGGGCTCGGGGAAGCTTTCTTT. It specifies CASSLWEGLGEAFF. The full variable domain, completed using reference TRBV11-2 and TRBJ1-1, is EAGVAQSPRYKIIEKRQSVAFWCNPISGHATLYWYQQILGQGPKLLIQFQNNGVVDDSQLPKDRFSAERLKGVDSTLKIQPAKLEDSAVYLCASSLWEGLGEAFFGQGTRLTVV.

This clone was seen only a few times. This chain links TRBV29-1 with TRBJ1-2; D not certain. Germline CDR1 and CDR2: SQVTM and ANQGSEA. V lost 6 bases and J lost 0, with 17 bases in between. The CDR3 is 15 residues long. CDR3 bases: TGCAGCGTGGCGGTTCCTACCCCAGCTAACTATGGCTACACCTTC. Translation gives CSVAVPTPANYGYTF.